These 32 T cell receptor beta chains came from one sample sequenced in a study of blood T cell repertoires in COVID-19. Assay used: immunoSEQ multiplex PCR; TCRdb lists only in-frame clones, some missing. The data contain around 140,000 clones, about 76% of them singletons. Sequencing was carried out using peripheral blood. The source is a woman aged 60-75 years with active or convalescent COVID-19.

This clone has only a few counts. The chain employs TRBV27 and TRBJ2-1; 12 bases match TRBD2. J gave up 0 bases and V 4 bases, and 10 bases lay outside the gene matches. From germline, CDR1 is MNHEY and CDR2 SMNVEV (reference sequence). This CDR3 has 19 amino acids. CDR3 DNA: TGTGCCAGCAGTTCTAAACTAGCGGGAGGCCTAAGCTCCTACAATGAGCAGTTCTTC. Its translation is CASSSKLAGGLSSYNEQFF.

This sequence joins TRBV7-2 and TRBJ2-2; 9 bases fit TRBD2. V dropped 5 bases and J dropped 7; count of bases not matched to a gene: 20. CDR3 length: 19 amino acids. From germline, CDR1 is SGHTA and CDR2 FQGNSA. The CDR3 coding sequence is TGTGCCAGCAGCCCCAGAGGGACGGATGTAGCGGGAGCTTTCGGGGAGCTGTTTTTT. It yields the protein CASSPRGTDVAGAFGELFF.

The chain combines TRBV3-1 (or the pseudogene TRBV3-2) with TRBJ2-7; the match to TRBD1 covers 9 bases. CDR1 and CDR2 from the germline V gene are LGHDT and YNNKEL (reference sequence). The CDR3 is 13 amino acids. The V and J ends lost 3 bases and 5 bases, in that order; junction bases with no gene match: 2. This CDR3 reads CASSHGTGHEQYV. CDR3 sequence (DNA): TGTGCCAGCAGCCACGGGACAGGGCACGAGCAGTACGTC.

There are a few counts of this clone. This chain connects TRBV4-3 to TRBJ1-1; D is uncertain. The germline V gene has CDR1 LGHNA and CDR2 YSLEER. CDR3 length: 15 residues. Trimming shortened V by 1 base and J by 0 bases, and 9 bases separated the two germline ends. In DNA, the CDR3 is TGCGCCAGCAGCCAAGGGGTCAGGTTGAACACTGAAGCTTTCTTT. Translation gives CASSQGVRLNTEAFF.

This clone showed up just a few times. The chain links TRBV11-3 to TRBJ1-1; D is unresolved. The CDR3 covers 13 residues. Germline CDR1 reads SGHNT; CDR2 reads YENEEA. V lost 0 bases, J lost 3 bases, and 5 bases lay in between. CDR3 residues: CASSLDPDTEAFF. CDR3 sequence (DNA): TGTGCCAGCAGCTTAGATCCAGACACTGAAGCTTTCTTT.

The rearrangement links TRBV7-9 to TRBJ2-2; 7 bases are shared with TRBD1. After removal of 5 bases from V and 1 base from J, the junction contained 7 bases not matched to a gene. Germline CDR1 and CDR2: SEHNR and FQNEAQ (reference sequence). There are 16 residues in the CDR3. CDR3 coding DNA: TGTGCCAGCAGCCGCCTCCGGACAGGGAACACCGGGGAGCTGTTTTTT. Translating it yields CASSRLRTGNTGELFF.

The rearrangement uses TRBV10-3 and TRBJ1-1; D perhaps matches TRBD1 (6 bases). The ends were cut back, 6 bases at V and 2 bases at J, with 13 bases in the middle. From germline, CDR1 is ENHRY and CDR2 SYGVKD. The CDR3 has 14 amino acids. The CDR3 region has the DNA TGTGCCATCAGAGGTCGGGGGGCCAACACTGAAGCTTTCTTT. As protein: CAIRGRGANTEAFF.

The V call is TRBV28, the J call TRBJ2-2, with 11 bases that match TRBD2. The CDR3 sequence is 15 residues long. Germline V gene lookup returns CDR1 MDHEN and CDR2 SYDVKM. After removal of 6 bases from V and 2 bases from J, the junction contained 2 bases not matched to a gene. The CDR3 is CASRLAGVNTGELFF. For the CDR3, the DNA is TGTGCCAGCAGACTAGCGGGGGTAAACACCGGGGAGCTGTTTTTT.

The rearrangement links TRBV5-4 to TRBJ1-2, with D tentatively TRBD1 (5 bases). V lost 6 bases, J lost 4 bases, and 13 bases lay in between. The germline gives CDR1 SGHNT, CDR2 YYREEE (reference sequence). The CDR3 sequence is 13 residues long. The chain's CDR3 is CASTKQEFYGYTF. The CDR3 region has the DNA TGTGCCAGCACCAAACAGGAATTCTATGGCTACACCTTC.

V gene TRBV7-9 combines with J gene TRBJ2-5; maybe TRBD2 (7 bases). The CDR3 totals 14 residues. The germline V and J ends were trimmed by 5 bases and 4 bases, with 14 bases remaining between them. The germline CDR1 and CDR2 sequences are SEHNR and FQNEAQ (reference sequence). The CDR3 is CASSPGGGIETQYF. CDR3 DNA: TGTGCCAGCAGCCCGGGGGGCGGTATAGAGACCCAGTACTTC.

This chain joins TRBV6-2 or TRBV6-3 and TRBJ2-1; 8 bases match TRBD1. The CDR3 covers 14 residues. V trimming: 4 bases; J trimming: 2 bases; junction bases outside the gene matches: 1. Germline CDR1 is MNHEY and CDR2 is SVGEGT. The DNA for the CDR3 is TGTGCCAGCAGTTCAGGGGGCACCTACAATGAGCAGTTCTTC. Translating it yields CASSSGGTYNEQFF.

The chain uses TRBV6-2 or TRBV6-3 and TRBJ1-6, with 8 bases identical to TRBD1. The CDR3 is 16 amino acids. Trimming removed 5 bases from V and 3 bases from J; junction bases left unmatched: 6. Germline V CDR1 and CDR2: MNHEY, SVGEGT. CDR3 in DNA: TGTGCCAGCAGTGATGGACAGGGCCTCTATAATTCACCCCTCCACTTT. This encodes CASSDGQGLYNSPLHF.

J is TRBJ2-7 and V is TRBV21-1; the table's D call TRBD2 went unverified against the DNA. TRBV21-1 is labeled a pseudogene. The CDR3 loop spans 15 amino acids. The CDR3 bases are TGTGCCAGCAGCAAAGCTGAAAGCGGGTCCCACGAGCAGTACGTC. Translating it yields CASSKAESGSHEQYV.

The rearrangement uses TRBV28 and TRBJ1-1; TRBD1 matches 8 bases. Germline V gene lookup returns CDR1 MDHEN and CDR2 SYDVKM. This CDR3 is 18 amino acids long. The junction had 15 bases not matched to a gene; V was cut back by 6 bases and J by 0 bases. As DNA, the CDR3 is TGTGCCAGCAGAAAAGGCGGGACAGGTCGAGGGTTGAACACTGAAGCTTTCTTT. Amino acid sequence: CASRKGGTGRGLNTEAFF.

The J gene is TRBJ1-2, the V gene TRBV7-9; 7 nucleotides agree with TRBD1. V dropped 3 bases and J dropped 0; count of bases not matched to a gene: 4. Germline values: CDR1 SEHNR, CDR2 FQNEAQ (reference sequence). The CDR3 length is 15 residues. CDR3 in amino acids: CASSLGQLANYGYTF. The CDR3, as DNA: TGTGCCAGCAGCTTGGGACAGCTAGCTAACTATGGCTACACCTTC. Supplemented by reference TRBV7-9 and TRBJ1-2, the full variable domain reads DTGVSQNPRHKITKRGQNVTFRCDPISEHNRLYWYRQTLGQGPEFLTYFQNEAQLEKSRLLSDRFSAERPKGSFSTLEIQRTEQGDSAMYLCASSLGQLANYGYTFGSGTRLTVV.

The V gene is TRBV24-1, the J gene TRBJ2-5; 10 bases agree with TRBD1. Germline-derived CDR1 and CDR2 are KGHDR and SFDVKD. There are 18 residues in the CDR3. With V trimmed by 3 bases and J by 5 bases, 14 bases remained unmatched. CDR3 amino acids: CATSDKNDRGRLVETQYF. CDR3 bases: TGTGCCACCAGTGATAAAAATGACAGGGGGCGCTTGGTGGAGACCCAGTACTTC.

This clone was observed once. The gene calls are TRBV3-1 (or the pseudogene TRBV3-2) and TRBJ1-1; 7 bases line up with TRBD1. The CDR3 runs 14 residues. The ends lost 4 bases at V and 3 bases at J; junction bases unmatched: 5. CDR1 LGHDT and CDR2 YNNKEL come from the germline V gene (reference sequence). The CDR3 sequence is CASSPTGSYTEAFF. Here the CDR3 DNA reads TGTGCCAGCAGCCCGACAGGGTCGTACACTGAAGCTTTCTTT.

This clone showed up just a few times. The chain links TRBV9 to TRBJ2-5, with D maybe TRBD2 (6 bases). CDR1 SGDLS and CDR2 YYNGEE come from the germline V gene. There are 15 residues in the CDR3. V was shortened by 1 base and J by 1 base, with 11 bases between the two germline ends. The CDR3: CASSVTGAPQETQYF. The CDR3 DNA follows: TGTGCCAGCAGCGTAACGGGAGCTCCCCAAGAGACCCAGTACTTC.

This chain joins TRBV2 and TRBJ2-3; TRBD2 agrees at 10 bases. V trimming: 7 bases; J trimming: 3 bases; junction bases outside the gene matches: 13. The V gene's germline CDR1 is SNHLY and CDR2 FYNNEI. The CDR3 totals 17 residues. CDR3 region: CASTLTIAGGITDTQYF. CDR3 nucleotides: TGTGCCAGCACCCTCACCATAGCGGGGGGCATTACAGATACGCAGTATTTT.

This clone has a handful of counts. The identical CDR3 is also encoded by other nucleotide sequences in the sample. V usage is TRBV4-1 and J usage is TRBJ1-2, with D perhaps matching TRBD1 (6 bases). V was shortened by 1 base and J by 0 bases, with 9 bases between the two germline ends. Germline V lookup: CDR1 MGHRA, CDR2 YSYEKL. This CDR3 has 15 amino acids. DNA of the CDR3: TGCGCCAGCAGCCAAGGAGGGGGGGCTAACTATGGCTACACCTTC. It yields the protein CASSQGGGANYGYTF.

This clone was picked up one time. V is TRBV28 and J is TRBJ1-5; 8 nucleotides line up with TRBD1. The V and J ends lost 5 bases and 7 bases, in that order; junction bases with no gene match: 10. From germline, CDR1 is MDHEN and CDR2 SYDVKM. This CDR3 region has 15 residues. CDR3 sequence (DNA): TGTGCCAGCAGTCTGCCGCAGGGGGCAAGGCAGCCCCAGCATTTT. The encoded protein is CASSLPQGARQPQHF.

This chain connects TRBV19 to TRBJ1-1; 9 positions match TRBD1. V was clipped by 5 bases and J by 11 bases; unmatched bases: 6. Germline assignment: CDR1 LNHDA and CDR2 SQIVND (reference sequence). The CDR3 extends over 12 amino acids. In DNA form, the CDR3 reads TGTGCCAGTAGTTTAGGGACAGGGAAGGCTTTCTTT. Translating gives CASSLGTGKAFF.

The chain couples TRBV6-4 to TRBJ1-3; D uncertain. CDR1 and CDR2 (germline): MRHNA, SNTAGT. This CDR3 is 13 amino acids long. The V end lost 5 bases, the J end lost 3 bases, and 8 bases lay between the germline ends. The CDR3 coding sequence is TGTGCCAGCAGTATTGACATTGGAAACACCATATATTTT. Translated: CASSIDIGNTIYF.

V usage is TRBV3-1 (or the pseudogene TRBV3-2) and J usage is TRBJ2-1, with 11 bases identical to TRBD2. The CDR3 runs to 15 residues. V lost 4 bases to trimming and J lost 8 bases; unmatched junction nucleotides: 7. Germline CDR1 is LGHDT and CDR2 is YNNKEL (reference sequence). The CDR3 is CASSPLAGAGYEQFF. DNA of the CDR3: TGTGCCAGCAGCCCACTAGCGGGGGCAGGCTATGAGCAGTTCTTC.

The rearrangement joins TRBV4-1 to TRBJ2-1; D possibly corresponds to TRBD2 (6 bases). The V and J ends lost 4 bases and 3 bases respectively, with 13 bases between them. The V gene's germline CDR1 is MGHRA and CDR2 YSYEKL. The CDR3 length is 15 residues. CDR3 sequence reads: CASSRSGSYYNEQFF. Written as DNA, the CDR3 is TGCGCCAGCAGCCGGAGCGGGTCTTACTACAATGAGCAGTTCTTC.

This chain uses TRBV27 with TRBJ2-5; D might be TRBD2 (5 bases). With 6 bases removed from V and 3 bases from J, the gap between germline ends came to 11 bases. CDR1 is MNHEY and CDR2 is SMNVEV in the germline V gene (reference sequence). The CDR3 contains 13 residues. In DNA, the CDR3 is TGTGCCAGCAGCAAGGACGGGGAAGAGACCCAGTACTTC. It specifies CASSKDGEETQYF.

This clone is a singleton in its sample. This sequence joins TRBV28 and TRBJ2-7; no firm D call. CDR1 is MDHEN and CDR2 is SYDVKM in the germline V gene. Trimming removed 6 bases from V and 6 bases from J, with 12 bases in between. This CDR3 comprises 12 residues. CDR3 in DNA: TGTGCCAGCAGAACTAACGACTTCGAGCAGTACTTC. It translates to CASRTNDFEQYF.

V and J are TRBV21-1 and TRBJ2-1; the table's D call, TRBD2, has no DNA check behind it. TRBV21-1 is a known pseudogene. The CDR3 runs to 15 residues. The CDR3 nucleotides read TGTGCCAGCAGCAAAGTCGACCCTAGCTCCAATGAGCAGTTCTTC. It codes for CASSKVDPSSNEQFF.

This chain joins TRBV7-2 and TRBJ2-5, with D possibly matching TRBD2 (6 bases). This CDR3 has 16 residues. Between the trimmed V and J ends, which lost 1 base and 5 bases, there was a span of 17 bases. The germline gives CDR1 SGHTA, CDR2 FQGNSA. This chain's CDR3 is CASSLEGLLGGETQYF. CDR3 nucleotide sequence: TGTGCCAGCAGCTTAGAGGGCCTCCTTGGGGGGGAGACCCAGTACTTC.

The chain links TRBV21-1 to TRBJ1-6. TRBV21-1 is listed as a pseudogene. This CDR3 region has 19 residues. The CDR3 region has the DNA TGTGCCAGCAGCAAATCCCGCCCGGGGGTGAGCTCCTATAATTCACCCCTCCACTTT. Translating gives CASSKSRPGVSSYNSPLHF.

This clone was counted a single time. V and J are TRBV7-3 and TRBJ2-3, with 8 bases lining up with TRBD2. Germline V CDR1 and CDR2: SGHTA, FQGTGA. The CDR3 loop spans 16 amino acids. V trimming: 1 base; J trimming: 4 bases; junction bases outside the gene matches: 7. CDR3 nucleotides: TGTGCCAGCAGCTTAATGGCGGGAGGTCGCCCAGATACGCAGTATTTT. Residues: CASSLMAGGRPDTQYF.

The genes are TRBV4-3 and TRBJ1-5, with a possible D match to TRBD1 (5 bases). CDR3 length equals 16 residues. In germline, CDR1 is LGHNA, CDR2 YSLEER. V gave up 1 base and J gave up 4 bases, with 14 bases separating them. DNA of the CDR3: TGCGCCAGCAGCCAAGTCTGGTCAGGGCTAAATCAGCCCCAGCATTTT. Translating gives CASSQVWSGLNQPQHF.